This T cell receptor (beta chain) was observed in a study of blood T cell repertoires in COVID-19. The wider study: The United States, Italy and Spain were the sources of the acute and convalescent COVID-19 samples. From T cells, B-cell-depleted T cells, or PBMCs came the material, which was cDNA or gDNA.

Patients from Seattle were sampled longitudinally, starting during active infection. CDR3 length: 11 residues. Germline trimming cut 10 bases from V and 12 bases from J; bases unmatched to any gene: 5. Germline V lookup: CDR1 MNHNY, CDR2 SVGAGI (reference sequence). Original processing notes: Using reference gene primer amplification, nucleated cell counts were estimated. The table came from immunoSEQ multiplex PCR; TCRdb's copy has only in-frame clones and leaves some out. That table supplies the V and J calls and clone size; D and trimming were determined from the DNA. This repertoire shows approximately 480,000 clones, approximately 89% found once; its top ten account for 0.75% to 0.9%. This clone was detected only once.

Sample: peripheral blood. This chain links TRBV6-6 with TRBJ2-3, with 12 positions matching TRBD2. The TCR comes from a man younger than 35 with COVID-19, enrolled during active disease. The CDR3: CATLGLAGQYF. The DNA for the CDR3 is TGTGCCACCCTAGGACTAGCGGGACAGTATTTT.